This record concerns one TCR beta chain sequence. The data are from a study of blood T cell repertoires in COVID-19. Study background: Samples representing acute and convalescent COVID-19 were sourced from the United States, Italy and Spain.

Trimming removed 0 bases at V and 0 bases at J, with 18 bases between. Germline values: CDR1 SGHRS, CDR2 YFSETQ. There are 18 residues in the CDR3. TCRdb keeps only in-frame clones here, not all; method: immunoSEQ multiplex PCR. The sample includes roughly 220,000 clones, roughly 89% seen only once; the top ten take approximately 6.8%. Which cohort a participant joined came from the clinical history participants gave. The source material was PBMCs or T cells enriched from blood (not recorded which). The chain couples TRBV5-1 to TRBJ1-1; D possibly corresponds to TRBD1 (5 bases). This sequence was found in a woman between 35 and 50 years old who had recovered from COVID-19. CDR3 sequence: CASSLEGRGFLMNTEAFF. In DNA, the CDR3 is TGCGCCAGCAGCTTGGAAGGGAGGGGCTTTTTAATGAACACTGAAGCTTTCTTT. Complete variable domain (other parts from reference TRBV5-1 and TRBJ1-1): KAGVTQTPRYLIKTRGQQVTLSCSPISGHRSVSWYQQTPGQGLQFLFEYFSETQRNKGNFPGRFSGRQFSNSRSEMNVSTLELGDSALYLCASSLEGRGFLMNTEAFFGQGTRLTVV.